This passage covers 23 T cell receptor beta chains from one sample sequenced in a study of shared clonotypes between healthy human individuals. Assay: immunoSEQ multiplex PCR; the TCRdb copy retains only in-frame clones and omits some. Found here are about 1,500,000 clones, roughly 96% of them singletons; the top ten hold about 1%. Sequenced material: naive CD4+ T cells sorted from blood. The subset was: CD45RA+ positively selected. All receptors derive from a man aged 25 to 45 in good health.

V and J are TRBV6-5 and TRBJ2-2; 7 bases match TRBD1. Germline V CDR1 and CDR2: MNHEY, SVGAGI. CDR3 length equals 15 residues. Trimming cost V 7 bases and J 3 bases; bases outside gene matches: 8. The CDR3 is CASTHRGRDTGELFF. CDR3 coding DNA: TGTGCCAGCACCCACAGGGGCCGGGACACCGGGGAGCTGTTTTTT.

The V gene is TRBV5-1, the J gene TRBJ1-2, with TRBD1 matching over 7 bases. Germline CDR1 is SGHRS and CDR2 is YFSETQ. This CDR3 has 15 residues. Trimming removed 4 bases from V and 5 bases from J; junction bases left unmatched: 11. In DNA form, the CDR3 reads TGCGCCAGCAGCATACAGACGGGACAGATATATGGCTACACCTTC. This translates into CASSIQTGQIYGYTF.

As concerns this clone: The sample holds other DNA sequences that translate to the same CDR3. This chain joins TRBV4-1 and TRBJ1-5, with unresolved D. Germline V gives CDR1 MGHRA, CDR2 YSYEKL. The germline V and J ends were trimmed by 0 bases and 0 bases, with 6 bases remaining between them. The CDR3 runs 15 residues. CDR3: CASSQDRGSNQPQHF. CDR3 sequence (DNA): TGCGCCAGCAGCCAAGATCGGGGTAGCAATCAGCCCCAGCATTTT.

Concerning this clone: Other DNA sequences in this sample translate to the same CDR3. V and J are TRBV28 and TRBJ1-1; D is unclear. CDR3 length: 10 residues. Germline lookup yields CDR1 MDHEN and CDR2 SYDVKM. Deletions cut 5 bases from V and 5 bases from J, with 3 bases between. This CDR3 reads CASSRTEAFF. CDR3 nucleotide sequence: TGTGCCAGCAGTAGAACTGAAGCTTTCTTT.

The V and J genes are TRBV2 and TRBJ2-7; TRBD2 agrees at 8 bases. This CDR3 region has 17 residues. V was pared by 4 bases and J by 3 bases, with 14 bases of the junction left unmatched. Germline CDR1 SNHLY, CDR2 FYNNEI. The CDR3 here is CASSGTTSGTNFYEQYF. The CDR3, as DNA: TGTGCCAGCAGTGGAACCACTAGCGGAACCAACTTCTACGAGCAGTACTTC.

The CDR3 loop reads CASSTRQGPTGELFF. DNA of the CDR3: TGTGCCAGCAGCACACGACAGGGACCCACCGGGGAGCTGTTTTTT. This chain links TRBV9 with TRBJ2-2; 7 bases align to TRBD1. The V segment lost 4 bases and the J segment 4 bases; nucleotides outside the gene matches: 7. Germline CDR1 is SGDLS and CDR2 is YYNGEE. This CDR3 spans 15 amino acids.

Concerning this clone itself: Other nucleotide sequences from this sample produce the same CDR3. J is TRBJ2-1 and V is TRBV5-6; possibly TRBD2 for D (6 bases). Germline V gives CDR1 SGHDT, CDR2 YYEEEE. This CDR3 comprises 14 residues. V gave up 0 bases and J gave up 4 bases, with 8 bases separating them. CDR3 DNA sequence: TGTGCCAGCAGCTTGGTTAGCGGTTACAATGAGCAGTTCTTC. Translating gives CASSLVSGYNEQFF.

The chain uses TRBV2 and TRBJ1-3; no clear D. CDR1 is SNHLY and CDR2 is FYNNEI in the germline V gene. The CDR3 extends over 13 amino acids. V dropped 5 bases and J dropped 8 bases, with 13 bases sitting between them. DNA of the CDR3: TGTGCCAGCAGTCGAGGGCCCTGGGACACCATATATTTT. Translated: CASSRGPWDTIYF.

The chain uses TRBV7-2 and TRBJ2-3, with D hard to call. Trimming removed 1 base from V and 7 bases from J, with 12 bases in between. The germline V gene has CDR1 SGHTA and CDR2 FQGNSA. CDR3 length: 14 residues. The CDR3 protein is CASSLGGSENTQYF. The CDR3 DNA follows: TGTGCCAGCAGCTTAGGTGGTAGTGAAAATACGCAGTATTTT.

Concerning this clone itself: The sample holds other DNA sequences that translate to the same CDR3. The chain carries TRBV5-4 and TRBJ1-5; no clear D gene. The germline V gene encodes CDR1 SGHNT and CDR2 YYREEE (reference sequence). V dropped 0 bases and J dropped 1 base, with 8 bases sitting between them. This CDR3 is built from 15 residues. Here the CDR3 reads CASSLGGGSNQPQHF. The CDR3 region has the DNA TGTGCCAGCAGCTTGGGAGGCGGAAGCAATCAGCCCCAGCATTTT. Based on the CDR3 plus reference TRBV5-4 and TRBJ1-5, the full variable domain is ETGVTQSPTHLIKTRGQQVTLRCSSQSGHNTVSWYQQALGQGPQFIFQYYREEENGRGNFPPRFSGLQFPNYSSELNVNALELDDSALYLCASSLGGGSNQPQHFGDGTRLSIL.

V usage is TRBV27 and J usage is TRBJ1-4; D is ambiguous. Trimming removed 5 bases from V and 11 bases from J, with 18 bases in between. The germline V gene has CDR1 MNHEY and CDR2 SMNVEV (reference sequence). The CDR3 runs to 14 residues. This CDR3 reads CASSQTTGTGKLFF. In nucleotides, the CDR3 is TGTGCCAGCAGTCAGACAACGGGAACGGGGAAACTGTTTTTT.

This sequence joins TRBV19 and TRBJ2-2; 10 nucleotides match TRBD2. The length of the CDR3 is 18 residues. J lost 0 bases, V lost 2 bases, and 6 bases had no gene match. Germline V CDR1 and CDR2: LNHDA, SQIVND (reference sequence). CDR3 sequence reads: CASSIRASGRSNTGELFF. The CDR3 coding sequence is TGTGCCAGTAGTATAAGGGCTAGCGGGAGATCGAACACCGGGGAGCTGTTTTTT.

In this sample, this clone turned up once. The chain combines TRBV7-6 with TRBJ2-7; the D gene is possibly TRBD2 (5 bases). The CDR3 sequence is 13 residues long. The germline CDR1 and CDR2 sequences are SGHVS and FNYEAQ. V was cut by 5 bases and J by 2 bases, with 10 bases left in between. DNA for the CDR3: TGTGCCAGCAGCCAACTAGTCCCCTACGAGCAGTACTTC. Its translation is CASSQLVPYEQYF.

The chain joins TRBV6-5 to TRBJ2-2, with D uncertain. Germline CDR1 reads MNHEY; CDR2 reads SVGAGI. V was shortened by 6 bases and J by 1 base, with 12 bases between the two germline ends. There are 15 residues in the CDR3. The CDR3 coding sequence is TGTGCCAGCAGGGGCTTGAGCAAGAACACCGGGGAGCTGTTTTTT. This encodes CASRGLSKNTGELFF.

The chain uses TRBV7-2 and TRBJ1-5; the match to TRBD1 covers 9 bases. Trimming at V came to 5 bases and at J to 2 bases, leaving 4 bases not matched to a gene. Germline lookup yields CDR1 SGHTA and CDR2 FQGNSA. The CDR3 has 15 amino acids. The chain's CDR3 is CASSVGQGGNQPQHF. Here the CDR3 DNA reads TGTGCCAGCAGCGTGGGACAGGGTGGCAATCAGCCCCAGCATTTT.

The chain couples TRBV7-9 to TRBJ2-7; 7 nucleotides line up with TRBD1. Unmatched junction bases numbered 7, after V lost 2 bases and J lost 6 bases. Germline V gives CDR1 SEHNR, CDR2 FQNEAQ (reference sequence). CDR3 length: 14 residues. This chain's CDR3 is CASSLRWDSLEQYF. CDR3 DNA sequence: TGTGCCAGCAGCTTAAGGTGGGACAGCCTCGAGCAGTACTTC.

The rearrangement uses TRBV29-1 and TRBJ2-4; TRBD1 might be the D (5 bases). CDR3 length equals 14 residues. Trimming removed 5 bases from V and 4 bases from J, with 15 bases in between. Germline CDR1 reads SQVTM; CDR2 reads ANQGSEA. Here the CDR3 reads CSVSTGHRKNIQYF. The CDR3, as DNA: TGCAGCGTTTCAACAGGACACCGAAAAAACATTCAGTACTTC.

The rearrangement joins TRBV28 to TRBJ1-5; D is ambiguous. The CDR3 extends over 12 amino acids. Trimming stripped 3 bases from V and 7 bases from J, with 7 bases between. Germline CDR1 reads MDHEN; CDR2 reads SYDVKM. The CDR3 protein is CASSFEGQPQHF. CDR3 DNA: TGTGCCAGCAGTTTCGAGGGACAGCCCCAGCATTTT.

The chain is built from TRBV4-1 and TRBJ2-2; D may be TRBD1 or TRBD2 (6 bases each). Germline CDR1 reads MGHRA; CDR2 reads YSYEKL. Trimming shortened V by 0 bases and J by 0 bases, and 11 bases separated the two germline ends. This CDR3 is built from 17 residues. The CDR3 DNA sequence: TGCGCCAGCAGCCAAGATAAGGGGGGCGCGAACACCGGGGAGCTGTTTTTT. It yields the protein CASSQDKGGANTGELFF.

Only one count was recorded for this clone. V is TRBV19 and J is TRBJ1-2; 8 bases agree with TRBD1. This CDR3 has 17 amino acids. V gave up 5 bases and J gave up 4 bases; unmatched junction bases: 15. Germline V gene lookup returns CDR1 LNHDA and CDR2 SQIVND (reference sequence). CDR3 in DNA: TGTGCCAGTAGTGTACAACTCAGGGGGCTCTCTGGCTATGGCTACACCTTC. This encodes CASSVQLRGLSGYGYTF.

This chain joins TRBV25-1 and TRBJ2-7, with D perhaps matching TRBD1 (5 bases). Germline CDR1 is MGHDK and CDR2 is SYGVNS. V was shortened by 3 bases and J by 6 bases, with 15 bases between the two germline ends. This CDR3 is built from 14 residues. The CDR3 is CASSDALGLIEQYF. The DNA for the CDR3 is TGTGCCAGCAGTGATGCCTTGGGGCTGATCGAGCAGTACTTC.

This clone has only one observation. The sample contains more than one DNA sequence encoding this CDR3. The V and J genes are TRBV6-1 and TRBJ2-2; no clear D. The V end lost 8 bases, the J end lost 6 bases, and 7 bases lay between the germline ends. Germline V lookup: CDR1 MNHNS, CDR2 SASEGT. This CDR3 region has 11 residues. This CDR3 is CASRVPGELFF. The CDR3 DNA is TGTGCCAGCCGAGTCCCCGGGGAGCTGTTTTTT.

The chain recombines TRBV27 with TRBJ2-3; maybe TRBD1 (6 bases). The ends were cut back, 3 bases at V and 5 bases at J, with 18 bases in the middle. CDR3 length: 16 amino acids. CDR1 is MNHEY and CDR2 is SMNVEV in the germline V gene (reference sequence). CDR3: CASSFLGAEDIDTQYF. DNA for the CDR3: TGTGCCAGCAGTTTTTTGGGGGCTGAAGATATAGATACGCAGTATTTT.